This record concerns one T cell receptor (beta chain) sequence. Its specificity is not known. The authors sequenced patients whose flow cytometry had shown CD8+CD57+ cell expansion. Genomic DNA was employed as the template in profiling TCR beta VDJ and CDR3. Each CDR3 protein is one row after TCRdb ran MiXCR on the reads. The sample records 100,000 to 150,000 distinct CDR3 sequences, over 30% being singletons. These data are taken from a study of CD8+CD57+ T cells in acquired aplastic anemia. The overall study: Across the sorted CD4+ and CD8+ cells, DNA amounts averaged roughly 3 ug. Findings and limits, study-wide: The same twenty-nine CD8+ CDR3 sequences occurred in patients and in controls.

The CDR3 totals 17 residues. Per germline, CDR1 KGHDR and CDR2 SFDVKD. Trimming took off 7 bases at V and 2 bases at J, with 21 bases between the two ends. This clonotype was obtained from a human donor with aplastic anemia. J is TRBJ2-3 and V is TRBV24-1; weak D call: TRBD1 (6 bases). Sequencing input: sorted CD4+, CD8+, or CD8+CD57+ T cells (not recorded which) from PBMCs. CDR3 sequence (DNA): TGTGCCACCAGAGGAACAGGGCCGGGCGGATTCACAGATACGCAGTATTTT. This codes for CATRGTGPGGFTDTQYF.